Detailed here is one T cell receptor (beta chain). The antigen remains undetermined. This entry comes from a study of cytomegalovirus exposure and HLA in healthy donors. General study results and limits: Further analysis was carried out later, and it showed several of the most significant clusters appearing linked to common viral pathogens. Further analysis, carried out later, found HLA-associated TCR beta chains more clonally expanded than equally common other chains. Whilst most TCR sequences proved rare, a subset of public TCRs occurred across many donors.

Both 60 Vbeta primers and 13 Jbeta primers went into the PCR. Measured with immunoSEQ multiplex PCR; TCRdb has only the in-frame clones, and not every one. This sample yields 150,000 to 200,000 clones, of which roughly nine tenths are seen a single time; roughly 0.23% belongs to the top ten. The sequencing input was PBMCs. This receptor was identified in a girl under three years old in good health and CMV-seronegative.

CDR3 amino acids: CASSSSEGAGYEQYF. The CDR3, as DNA: TGTGCCAGCAGCAGCAGCGAGGGGGCTGGATACGAGCAGTACTTC. The chain combines TRBV7-3 with TRBJ2-7; 7 bases match TRBD1. This CDR3 spans 15 amino acids. The germline gives CDR1 SGHTA, CDR2 FQGTGA. The ends lost 5 bases at V and 4 bases at J; junction bases unmatched: 11. Full variable domain (missing parts from reference TRBV7-3 and TRBJ2-7): GAGVSQTPSNKVTEKGKYVELRCDPISGHTALYWYRQSLGQGPEFLIYFQGTGAADDSGLPNDRFFAVRPEGSVSTLKIQRTERGDSAVYLCASSSSEGAGYEQYFGPGTRLTVT.